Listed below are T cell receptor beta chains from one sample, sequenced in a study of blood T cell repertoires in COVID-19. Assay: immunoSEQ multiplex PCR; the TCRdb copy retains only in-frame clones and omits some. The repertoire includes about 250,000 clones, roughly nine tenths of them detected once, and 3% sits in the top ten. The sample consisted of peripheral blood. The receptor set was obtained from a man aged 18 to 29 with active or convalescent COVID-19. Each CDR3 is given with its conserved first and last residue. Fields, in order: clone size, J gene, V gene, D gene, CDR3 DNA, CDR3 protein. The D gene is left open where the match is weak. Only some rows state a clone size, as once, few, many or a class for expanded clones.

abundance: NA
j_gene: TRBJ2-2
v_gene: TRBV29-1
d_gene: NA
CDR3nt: TGCAGCGTTGTATCGGGGGCCGGGGAGCTGTTTTTT
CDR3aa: CSVVSGAGELFF

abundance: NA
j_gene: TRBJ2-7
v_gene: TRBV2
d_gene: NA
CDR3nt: TGTGCCAGCATCTTAGCGGCGACCTACGAGCAGTACTTC
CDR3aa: CASILAATYEQYF

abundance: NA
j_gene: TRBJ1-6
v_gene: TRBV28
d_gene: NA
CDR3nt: TGTGCCAGCGCCCTTCGGGATTCACCCCTCCACTTT
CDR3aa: CASALRDSPLHF

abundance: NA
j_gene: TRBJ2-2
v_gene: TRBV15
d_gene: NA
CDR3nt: TGTGCCACCAGCAGAGGCGGGGTGAACACCGGGGAGCTGTTTTTT
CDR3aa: CATSRGGVNTGELFF

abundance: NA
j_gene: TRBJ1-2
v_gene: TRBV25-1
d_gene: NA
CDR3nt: TGTGCCAGCAGTGAATTTGCGTCAGGCTCCGGTGGCTACACCTTC
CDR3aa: CASSEFASGSGGYTF

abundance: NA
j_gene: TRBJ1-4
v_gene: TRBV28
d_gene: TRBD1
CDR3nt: TGTGCCAGCAGTCACAGGGGTATTGGCGAAAAACTGTTTTTT
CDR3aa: CASSHRGIGEKLFF

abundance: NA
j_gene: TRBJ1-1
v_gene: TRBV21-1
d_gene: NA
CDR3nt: TGTGCCAGCGGACCGAAGGGGTTGGAAGCTTTCTTT
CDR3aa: CASGPKGLEAFF

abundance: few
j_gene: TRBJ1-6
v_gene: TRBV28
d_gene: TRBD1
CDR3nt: TGTGCCAGCAGCCCTGACAGGGTTCTATCCTATAATTCACCCCTCCACTTT
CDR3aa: CASSPDRVLSYNSPLHF

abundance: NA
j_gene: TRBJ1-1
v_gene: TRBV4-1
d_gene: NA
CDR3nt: TGCGCCAGCAGCCAAGTCGCGGGGGAGGACACTGAAGCTTTCTTT
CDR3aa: CASSQVAGEDTEAFF

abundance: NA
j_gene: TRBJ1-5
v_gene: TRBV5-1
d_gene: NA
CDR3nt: TGCGCCAGCAGGTCAGGGGAGGGACAGCCCCAGCATTTT
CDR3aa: CASRSGEGQPQHF

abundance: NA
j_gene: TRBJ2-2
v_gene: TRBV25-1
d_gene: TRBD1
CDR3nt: TGTGCCAGCAGTGGAGACAGGGGCGTGCTGTTTTTT
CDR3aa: CASSGDRGVLFF

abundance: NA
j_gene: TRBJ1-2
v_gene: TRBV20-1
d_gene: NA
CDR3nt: TGCAGTGCTAGTCTTCCAGGGGTGGGCTATGGCTACACCTTC
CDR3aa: CSASLPGVGYGYTF

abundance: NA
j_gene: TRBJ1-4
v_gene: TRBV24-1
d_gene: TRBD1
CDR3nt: TGTGCCACCAGTGATCCACAGGGGCCGCTGAATGAAAAACTGTTTTTT
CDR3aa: CATSDPQGPLNEKLFF

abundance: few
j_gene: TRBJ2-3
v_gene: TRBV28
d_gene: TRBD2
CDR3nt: TGTGCCAGCAGGAGAGGACTAGCGGGAGGGGGGTATACGCAGTATTTT
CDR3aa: CASRRGLAGGGYTQYF

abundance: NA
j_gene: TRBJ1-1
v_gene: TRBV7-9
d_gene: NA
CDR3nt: TGTGCCAGCAGCTTAGAGGTAGCGAACACTGAAGCTTTCTTT
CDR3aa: CASSLEVANTEAFF

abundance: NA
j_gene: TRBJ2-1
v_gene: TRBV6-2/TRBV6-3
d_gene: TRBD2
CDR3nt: TGTGCCAGCAGTTACAAGCTAGCGGACCCGAACAATGAGCAGTTCTTC
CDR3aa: CASSYKLADPNNEQFF

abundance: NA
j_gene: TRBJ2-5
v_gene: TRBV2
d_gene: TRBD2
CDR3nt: TGTGCCAGCAGGGCCGGGACTAGCAAGGTTGGTTCGGAGACCCAGTACTTC
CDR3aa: CASRAGTSKVGSETQYF